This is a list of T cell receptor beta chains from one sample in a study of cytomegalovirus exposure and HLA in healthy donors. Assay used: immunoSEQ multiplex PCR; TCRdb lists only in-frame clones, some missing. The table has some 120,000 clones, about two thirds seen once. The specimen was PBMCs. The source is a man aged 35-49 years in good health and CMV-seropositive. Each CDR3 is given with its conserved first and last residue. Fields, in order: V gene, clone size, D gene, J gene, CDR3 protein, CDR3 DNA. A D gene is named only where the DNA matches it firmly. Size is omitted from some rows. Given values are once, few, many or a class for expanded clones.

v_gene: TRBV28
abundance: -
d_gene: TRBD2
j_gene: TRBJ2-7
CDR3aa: CASSSPLAGVGEQYF
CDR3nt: TGTGCCAGCAGCTCCCCACTAGCGGGAGTGGGGGAGCAGTACTTC

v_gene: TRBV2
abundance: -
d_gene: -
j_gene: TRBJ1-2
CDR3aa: CASSESRGNYGYTF
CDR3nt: TGTGCCAGCAGTGAATCTAGGGGGAACTATGGCTACACCTTC

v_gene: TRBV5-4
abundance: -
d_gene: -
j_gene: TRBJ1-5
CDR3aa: CASSLSPDTSNQPQHF
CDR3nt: TGTGCCAGCAGCTTGTCCCCGGACACTAGCAATCAGCCCCAGCATTTT

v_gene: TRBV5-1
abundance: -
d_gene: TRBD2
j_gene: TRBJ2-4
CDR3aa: CASSLAGGRENIQYF
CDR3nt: TGCGCCAGCAGCTTGGCGGGGGGGAGGGAAAACATTCAGTACTTC

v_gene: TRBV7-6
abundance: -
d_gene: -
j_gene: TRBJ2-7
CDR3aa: CASSPARAEQYF
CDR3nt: TGTGCCAGCAGCCCTGCCAGGGCCGAGCAGTACTTC

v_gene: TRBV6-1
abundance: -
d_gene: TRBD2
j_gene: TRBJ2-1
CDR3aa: CASSERQLASEQFF
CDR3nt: TGTGCCAGCAGTGAACGGCAACTAGCGAGTGAGCAGTTCTTC

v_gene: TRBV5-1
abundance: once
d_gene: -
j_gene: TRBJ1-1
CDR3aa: CASSLAAGKSNTEAFF
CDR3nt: TGCGCCAGCAGCTTGGCGGCAGGGAAATCGAACACTGAAGCTTTCTTT

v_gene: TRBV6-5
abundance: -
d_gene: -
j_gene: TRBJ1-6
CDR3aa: CASSFSGSYNSPLHF
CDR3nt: TGTGCCAGCAGTTTTTCAGGCTCCTATAATTCACCCCTCCACTTT

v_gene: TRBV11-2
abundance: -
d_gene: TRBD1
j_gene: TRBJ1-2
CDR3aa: CASSLDPGQFYGYTF
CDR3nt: TGTGCCAGCAGCTTAGATCCGGGACAGTTCTATGGCTACACCTTC

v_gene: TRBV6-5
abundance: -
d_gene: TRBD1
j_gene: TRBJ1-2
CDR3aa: CASGKRGDRGHGYTF
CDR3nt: TGTGCCAGCGGAAAGAGGGGCGACAGGGGGCACGGCTACACCTTC

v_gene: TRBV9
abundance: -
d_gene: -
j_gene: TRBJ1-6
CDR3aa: CASSVSADHNSPLHF
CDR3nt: TGTGCCAGCAGCGTGTCGGCGGATCATAATTCACCCCTCCACTTT

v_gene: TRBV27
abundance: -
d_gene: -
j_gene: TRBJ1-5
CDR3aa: CASKGESQPQHF
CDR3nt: TGTGCCAGCAAGGGGGAAAGTCAGCCCCAGCATTTT

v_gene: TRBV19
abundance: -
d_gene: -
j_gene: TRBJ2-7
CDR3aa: CASSIVDSVAEQYF
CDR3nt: TGTGCCAGTAGTATAGTGGACAGTGTCGCCGAGCAGTACTTC

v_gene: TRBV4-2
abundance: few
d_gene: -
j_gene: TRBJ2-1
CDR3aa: CASSQDQRESYNEQFF
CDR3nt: TGTGCCAGCAGCCAAGATCAACGGGAGTCATACAATGAGCAGTTCTTC

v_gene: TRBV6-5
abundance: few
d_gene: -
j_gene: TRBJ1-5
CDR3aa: CASSYGADRPQHF
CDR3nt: TGTGCCAGCAGTTACGGGGCAGATCGGCCCCAGCATTTT

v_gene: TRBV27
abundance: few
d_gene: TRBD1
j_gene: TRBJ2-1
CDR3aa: CASSFDRGFNEQFF
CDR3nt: TGTGCCAGCAGTTTTGACAGGGGTTTTAATGAGCAGTTCTTC

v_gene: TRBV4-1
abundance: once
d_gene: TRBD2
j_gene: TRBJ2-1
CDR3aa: CASSPTGTSVRNEQFF
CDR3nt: TGCGCCAGCAGCCCGACGGGCACTAGCGTACGCAATGAGCAGTTCTTC

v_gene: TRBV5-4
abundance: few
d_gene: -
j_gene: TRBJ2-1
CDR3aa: CASRGGRFSSYNEQFF
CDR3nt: TGTGCCAGCAGGGGGGGACGTTTTAGCTCCTACAATGAGCAGTTCTTC

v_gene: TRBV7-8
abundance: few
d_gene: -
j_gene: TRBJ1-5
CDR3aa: CASSFGRGNQPQHF
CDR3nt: TGTGCCAGCAGCTTCGGCAGGGGTAATCAGCCCCAGCATTTT

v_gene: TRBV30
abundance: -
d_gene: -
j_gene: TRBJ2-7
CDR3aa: CAWSAGGSYEQYF
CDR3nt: TGTGCCTGGAGTGCCGGGGGCTCCTACGAGCAGTACTTC

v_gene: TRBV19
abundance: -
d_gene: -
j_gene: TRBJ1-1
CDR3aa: CASSIDRGTGTEAFF
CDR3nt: TGTGCCAGTAGTATAGATAGGGGAACGGGCACTGAAGCTTTCTTT

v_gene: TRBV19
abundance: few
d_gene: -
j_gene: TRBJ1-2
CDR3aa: CASSMGGEYGYTF
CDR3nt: TGTGCCAGTAGTATGGGCGGGGAATATGGCTACACCTTC

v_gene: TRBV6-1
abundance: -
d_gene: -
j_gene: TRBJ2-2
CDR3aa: CASSERGLGRNTGELFF
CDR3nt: TGTGCCAGCAGTGAAAGGGGTCTAGGTCGTAACACCGGGGAGCTGTTTTTT

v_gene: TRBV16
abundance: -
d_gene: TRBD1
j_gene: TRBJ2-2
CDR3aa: CASSHFLESGGPPSNTGELFF
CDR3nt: TGTGCCAGCAGCCACTTCTTAGAATCAGGGGGTCCCCCCTCGAACACCGGGGAGCTGTTTTTT

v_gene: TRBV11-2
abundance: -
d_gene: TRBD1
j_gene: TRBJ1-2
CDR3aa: CASSEDRTGYGYTF
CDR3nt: TGTGCCAGCAGCGAGGACAGGACTGGCTATGGCTACACCTTC

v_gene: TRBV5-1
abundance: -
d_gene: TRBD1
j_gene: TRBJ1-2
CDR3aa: CASSLWTGGQGYTF
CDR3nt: TGCGCCAGCAGCTTGTGGACAGGGGGGCAGGGCTACACCTTC

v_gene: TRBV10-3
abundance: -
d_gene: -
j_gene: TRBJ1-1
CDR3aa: CAISESVRGNTEAFF
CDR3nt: TGTGCCATCAGTGAGTCGGTCAGGGGGAACACTGAAGCTTTCTTT

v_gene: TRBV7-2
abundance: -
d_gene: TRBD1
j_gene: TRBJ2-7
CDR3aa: CASSDTGTGGYEQYF
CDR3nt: TGTGCCAGCAGCGATACCGGGACAGGGGGTTACGAGCAGTACTTC

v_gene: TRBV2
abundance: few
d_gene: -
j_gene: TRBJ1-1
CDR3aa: CASIDRPSEAFF
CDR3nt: TGTGCCAGCATAGACAGACCAAGTGAAGCTTTCTTT

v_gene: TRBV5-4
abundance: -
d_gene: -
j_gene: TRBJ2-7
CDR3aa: CASSLAGRYEQYF
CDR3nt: TGTGCCAGCAGCTTAGCAGGCCGCTACGAGCAGTACTTC

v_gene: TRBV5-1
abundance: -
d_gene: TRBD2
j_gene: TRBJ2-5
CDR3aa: CASSLTSGSETQYF
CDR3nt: TGCGCCAGCAGCTTGACTAGCGGGAGTGAGACCCAGTACTTC

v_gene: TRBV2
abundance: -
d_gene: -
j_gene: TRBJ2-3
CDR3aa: CASSERLAIDTQYF
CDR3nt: TGTGCCAGCAGTGAACGTCTAGCGATAGATACGCAGTATTTT

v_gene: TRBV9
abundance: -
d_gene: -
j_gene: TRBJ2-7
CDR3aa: CASSVGGSYEQYF
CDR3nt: TGTGCCAGCAGCGTAGGAGGCAGCTACGAGCAGTACTTC

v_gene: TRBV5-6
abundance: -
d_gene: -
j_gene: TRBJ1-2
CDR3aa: CASRPGDAYGYTF
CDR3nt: TGTGCCAGCAGGCCAGGGGACGCCTATGGCTACACCTTC

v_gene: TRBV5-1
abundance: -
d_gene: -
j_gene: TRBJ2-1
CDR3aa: CASSLAGGRNEQFF
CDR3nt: TGCGCCAGCAGCTTGGCAGGAGGGAGGAATGAGCAGTTCTTC

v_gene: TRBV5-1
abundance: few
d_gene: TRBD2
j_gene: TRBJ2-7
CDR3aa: CASSLEGSSGGAEQYF
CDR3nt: TGCGCCAGCAGCTTGGAAGGTTCTAGCGGGGGTGCTGAGCAGTACTTC

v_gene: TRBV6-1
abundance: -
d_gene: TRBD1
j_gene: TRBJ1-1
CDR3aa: CASSWTGRPEAFF
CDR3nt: TGTGCCAGCAGTTGGACAGGGAGGCCTGAAGCTTTCTTT

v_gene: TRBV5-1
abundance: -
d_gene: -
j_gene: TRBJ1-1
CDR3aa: CASSYGGGNTEAFF
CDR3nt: TGCGCCAGCAGCTATGGGGGGGGGAACACTGAAGCTTTCTTT

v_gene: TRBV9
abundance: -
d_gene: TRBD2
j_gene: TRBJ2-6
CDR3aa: CASSVGNSGSAGANVLTF
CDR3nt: TGTGCCAGCAGCGTAGGCAATAGCGGGAGCGCTGGGGCCAACGTCCTGACTTTC

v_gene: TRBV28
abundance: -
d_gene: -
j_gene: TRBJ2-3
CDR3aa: CASSFFRLTEGTDTQYF
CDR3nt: TGTGCCAGCAGTTTCTTTCGTTTGACAGAAGGAACAGATACGCAGTATTTT

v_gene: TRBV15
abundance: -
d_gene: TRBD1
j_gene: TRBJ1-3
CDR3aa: CATSRGPQGAGNTIYF
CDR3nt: TGTGCCACCAGCAGAGGCCCACAGGGGGCTGGAAACACCATATATTTT

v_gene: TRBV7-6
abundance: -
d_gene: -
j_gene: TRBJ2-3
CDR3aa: CASSRLGGTDTQYF
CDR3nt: TGTGCCAGCAGTCGACTAGGAGGCACAGATACGCAGTATTTT

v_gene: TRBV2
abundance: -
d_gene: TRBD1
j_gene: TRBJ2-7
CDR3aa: CASRDGTGTYEQYF
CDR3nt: TGTGCCAGCAGGGACGGGACAGGGACCTACGAGCAGTACTTC

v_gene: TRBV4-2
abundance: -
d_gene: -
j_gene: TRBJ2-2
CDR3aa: CASSPPGQHTGELFF
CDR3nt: TGTGCCAGCAGCCCCCCGGGACAACACACCGGGGAGCTGTTTTTT

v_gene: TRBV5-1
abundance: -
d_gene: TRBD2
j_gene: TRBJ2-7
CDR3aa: CASSVQSGRAEEQYF
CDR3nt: TGCGCCAGCAGCGTCCAAAGCGGGAGGGCCGAGGAGCAGTACTTC

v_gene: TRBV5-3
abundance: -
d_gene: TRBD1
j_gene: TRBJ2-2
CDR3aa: CARSGTGGEGGTGELFF
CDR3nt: TGTGCCAGAAGCGGGACAGGGGGCGAAGGTGGAACCGGGGAGCTGTTTTTT

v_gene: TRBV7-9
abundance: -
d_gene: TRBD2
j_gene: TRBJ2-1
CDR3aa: CASSLDRRGARLNEQFF
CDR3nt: TGTGCCAGCAGCTTAGACAGGCGGGGGGCCCGCTTGAATGAGCAGTTCTTC

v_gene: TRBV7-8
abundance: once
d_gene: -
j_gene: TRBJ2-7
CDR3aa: CASSLLRELSYEQYF
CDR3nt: TGTGCCAGCAGCTTGCTTCGTGAACTATCCTACGAGCAGTACTTC

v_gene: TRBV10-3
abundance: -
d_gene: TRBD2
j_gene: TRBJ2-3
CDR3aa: CAIRPTSGSPDTQYF
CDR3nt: TGTGCCATCAGACCGACTAGCGGGAGCCCAGATACGCAGTATTTT

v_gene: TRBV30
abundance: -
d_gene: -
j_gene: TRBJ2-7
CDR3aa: CAWTESSYEQYF
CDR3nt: TGTGCCTGGACTGAGAGCTCCTACGAGCAGTACTTC

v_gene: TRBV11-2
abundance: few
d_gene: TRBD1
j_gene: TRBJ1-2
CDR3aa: CASSLGTGSSGYTF
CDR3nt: TGTGCCAGCAGCCTAGGGACAGGGTCAAGTGGCTACACCTTC

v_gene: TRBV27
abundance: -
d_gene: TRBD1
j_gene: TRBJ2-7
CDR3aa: CASSGDSSYEQYF
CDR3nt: TGTGCCAGCAGTGGGGACAGCTCCTACGAGCAGTACTTC

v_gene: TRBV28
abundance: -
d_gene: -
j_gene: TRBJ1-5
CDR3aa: CASRTRMGLNQPQHF
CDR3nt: TGTGCCAGCAGGACAAGAATGGGCCTAAATCAGCCCCAGCATTTT

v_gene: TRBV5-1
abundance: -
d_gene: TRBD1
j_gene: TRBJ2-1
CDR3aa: CASSFDRGDYNEQFF
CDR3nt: TGCGCCAGCAGCTTTGACAGGGGAGACTACAATGAGCAGTTCTTC

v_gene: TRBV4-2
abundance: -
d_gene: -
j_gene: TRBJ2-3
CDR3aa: CASSRSRGQTGVTDTQYF
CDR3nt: TGTGCCAGCAGCCGCTCTAGAGGGCAGACGGGGGTTACAGATACGCAGTATTTT

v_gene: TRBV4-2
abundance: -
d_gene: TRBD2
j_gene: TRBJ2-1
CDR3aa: CASSQDGGGVYNEQFF
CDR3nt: TGTGCCAGCAGCCAAGACGGCGGGGGGGTCTACAATGAGCAGTTCTTC

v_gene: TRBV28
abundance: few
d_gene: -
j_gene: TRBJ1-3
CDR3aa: CATPQGRSGNTIYF
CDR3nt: TGTGCCACCCCCCAGGGTCGGTCTGGAAACACCATATATTTT

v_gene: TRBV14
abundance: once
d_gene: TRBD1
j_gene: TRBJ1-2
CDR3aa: CASSPRQGNGYTF
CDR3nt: TGTGCCAGCAGCCCCCGACAGGGAAATGGCTACACCTTC

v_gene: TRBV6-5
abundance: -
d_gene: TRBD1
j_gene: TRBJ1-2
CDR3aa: CASTTGTVYGYTF
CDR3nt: TGTGCCAGCACCACTGGGACAGTCTATGGCTACACCTTC